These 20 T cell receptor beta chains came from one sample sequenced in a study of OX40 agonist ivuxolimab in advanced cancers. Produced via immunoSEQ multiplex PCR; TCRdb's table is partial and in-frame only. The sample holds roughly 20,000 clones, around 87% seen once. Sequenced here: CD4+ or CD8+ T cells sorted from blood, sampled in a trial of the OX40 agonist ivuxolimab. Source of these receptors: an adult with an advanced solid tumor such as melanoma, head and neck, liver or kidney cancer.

In DNA, the CDR3 is TGTGCCACTTCTACTGGAGCAGATACGCAGTATTTT. Protein: CATSTGADTQYF. J is TRBJ2-3 and V is TRBV19, with D unclear. The V end was cut by 10 bases, the J end by 4 bases, with 12 bases between. The CDR3 has 12 residues. CDR1 and CDR2 from the germline V gene are LNHDA and SQIVND (reference sequence).

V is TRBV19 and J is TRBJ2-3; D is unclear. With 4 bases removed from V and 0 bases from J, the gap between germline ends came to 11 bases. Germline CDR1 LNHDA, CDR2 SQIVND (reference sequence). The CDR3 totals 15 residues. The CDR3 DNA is TGTGCCAGTAGTAGTCGGGCGTCTAGCACAGATACGCAGTATTTT. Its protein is CASSSRASSTDTQYF.

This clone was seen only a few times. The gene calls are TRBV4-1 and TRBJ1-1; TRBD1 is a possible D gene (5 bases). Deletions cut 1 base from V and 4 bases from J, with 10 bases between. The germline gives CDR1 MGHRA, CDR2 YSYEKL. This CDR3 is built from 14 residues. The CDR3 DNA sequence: TGCGCCAGCAGCCAAGTTTCCGGGGGCACTGAAGCTTTCTTT. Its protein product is CASSQVSGGTEAFF.

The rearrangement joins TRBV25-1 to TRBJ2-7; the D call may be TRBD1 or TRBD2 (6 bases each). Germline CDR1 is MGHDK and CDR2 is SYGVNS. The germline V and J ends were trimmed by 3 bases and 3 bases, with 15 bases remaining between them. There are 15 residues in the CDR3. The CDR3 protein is CASSDPRGHFYEQYF. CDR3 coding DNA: TGTGCCAGCAGTGACCCGCGGGGACATTTCTACGAGCAGTACTTC.

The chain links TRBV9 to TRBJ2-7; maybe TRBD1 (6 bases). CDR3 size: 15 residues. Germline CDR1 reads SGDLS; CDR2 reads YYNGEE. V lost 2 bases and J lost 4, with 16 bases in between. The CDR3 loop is CASSVSPGHIYEQYF. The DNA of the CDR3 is TGTGCCAGCAGCGTTTCACCGGGACACATTTACGAGCAGTACTTC.

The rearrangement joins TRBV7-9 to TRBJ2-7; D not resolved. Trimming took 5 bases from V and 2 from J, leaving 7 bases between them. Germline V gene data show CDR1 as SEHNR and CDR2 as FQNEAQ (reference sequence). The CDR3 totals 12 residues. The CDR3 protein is CASSITAYEQYF. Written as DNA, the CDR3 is TGTGCCAGCAGCATCACGGCCTACGAGCAGTACTTC.

The CDR3 reads CASSLIRGISDEAFF. In nucleotides, the CDR3 is TGTGCCAGCAGTCTTATCAGGGGGATCTCCGATGAAGCTTTCTTT. The chain has TRBV28 and TRBJ1-1; 7 positions agree with TRBD1. The J segment lost 7 bases and the V segment lost 5 bases, leaving 13 bases of the junction unmatched. This CDR3 is built from 15 residues. Germline V gives CDR1 MDHEN, CDR2 SYDVKM.

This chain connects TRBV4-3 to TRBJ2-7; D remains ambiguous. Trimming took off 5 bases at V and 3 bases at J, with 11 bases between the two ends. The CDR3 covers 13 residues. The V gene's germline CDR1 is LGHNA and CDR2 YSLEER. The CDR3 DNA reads TGCGCCAGCAGCTACGGACGGCTCTACGAGCAGTACTTC. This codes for CASSYGRLYEQYF.

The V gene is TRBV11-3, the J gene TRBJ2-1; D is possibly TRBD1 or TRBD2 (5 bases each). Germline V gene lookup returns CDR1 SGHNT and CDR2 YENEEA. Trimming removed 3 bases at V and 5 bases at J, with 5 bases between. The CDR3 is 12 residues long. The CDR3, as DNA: TGTGCCAGCAGCTTGGGGGACAATGAGCAGTTCTTC. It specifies CASSLGDNEQFF.

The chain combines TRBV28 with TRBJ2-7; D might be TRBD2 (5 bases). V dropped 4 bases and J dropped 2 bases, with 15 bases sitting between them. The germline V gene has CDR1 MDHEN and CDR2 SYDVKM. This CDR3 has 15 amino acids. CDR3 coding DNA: TGTGCCAGCAGTTCTCCTAGAACTAGTCCCTACGAGCAGTACTTC. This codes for CASSSPRTSPYEQYF. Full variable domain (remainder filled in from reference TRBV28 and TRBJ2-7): DVKVTQSSRYLVKRTGEKVFLECVQDMDHENMFWYRQDPGLGLRLIYFSYDVKMKEKGDIPEGYSVSREKKERFSLILESASTNQTSMYLCASSSPRTSPYEQYFGPGTRLTVT.

Here the CDR3 DNA reads TGTGCCAGCAGGGGCCCGGGCGGCATTGAAAAACTGTTTTTT. This codes for CASRGPGGIEKLFF. The chain combines TRBV2 with TRBJ1-4; D unresolved. The CDR3 is 14 amino acids. V lost 6 bases and J lost 7, with 15 bases in between. The V gene's germline CDR1 is SNHLY and CDR2 FYNNEI.

CDR3 sequence (DNA): TGCAGCGTTGAGGGGGACAGGGCCACCGGGGAGCTGTTTTTT. It is translated as CSVEGDRATGELFF. The chain combines TRBV29-1 with TRBJ2-2; 9 bases agree with TRBD1. Germline lookup yields CDR1 SQVTM and CDR2 ANQGSEA. This CDR3 comprises 14 residues. With V trimmed by 3 bases and J by 4 bases, 3 bases remained unmatched.

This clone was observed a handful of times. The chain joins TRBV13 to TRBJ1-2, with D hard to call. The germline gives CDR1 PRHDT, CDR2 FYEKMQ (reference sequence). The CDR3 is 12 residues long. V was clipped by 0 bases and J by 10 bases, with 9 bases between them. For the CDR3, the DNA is TGTGCCAGCAGCTTAGGGGAGAAGCACTACACCTTC. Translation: CASSLGEKHYTF.

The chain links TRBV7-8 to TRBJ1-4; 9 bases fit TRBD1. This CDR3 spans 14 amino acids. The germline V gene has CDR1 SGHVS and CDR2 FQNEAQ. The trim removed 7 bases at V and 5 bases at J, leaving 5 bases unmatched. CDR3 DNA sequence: TGTGCCAGCACCGCCGGGACAGGGAATGAAAAACTGTTTTTT. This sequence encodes CASTAGTGNEKLFF.

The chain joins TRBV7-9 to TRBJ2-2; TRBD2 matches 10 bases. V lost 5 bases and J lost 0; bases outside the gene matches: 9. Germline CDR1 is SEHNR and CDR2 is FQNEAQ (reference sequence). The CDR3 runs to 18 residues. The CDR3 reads CASSPTSSGGTNTGELFF. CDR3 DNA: TGTGCCAGCAGCCCGACCTCTAGCGGGGGTACGAACACCGGGGAGCTGTTTTTT.

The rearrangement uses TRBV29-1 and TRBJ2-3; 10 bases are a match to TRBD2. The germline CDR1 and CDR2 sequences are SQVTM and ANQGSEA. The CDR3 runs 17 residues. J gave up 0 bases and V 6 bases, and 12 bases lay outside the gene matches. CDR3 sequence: CSVRTSGTTYSTDTQYF. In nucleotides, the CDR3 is TGCAGCGTGAGAACTAGCGGGACCACTTATAGCACAGATACGCAGTATTTT.

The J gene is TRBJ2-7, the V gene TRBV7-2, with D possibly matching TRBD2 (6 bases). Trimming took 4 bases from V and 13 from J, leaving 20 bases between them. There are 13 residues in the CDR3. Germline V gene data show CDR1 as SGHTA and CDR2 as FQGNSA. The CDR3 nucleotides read TGTGCCAGCAGCTCCGGCGGGGCCCTCTCGACTTACTTC. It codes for CASSSGGALSTYF.

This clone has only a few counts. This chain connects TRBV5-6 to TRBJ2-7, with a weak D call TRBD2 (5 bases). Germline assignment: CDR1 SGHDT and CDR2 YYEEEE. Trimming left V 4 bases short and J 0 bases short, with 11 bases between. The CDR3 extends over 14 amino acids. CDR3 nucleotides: TGTGCCAGCAGCAGATGGGAGCTCTCCTACGAGCAGTACTTC. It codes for CASSRWELSYEQYF.

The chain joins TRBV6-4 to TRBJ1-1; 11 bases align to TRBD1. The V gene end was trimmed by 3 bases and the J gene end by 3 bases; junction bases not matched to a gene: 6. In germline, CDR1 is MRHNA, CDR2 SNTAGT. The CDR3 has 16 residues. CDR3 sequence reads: CASSERPGQGDTEAFF. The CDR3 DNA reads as TGTGCCAGCAGTGAGAGACCGGGACAGGGGGACACTGAAGCTTTCTTT.

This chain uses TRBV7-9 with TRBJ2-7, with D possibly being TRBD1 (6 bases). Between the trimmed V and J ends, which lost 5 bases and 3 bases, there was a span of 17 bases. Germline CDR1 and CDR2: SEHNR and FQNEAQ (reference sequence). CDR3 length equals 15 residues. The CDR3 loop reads CASSRTVYGYYEQYF. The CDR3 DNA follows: TGTGCCAGCAGCCGGACAGTTTACGGTTACTACGAGCAGTACTTC.